This T cell receptor beta chain was retrieved from a study of OX40 agonist ivuxolimab in advanced cancers. General notes on the study: Ivuxolimab, which targeted the costimulatory receptor OX40 (CD134), was an agonistic, fully human IgG2 monoclonal antibody. A male proportion of 70% to 90% and a mean age of approximately 61 years, ranging from roughly 23 to 90, were recorded for the dose-escalation cohort. The paper covers the monotherapy dose-escalation part of the phase I ivuxolimab trial, which included N of about 56 patients. Partial responses occurred in three dose-escalation patients, of whom one had hepatocellular carcinoma and two had cutaneous melanoma. Among the roughly 50 dose-escalation patients, around 19 had hepatocellular carcinoma, roughly 15 melanoma, 9 renal cell carcinoma and 9 head and neck cancer. Prior anti-PD-1, anti-PD-L1 or anti-CTLA-4 therapy was permitted, and checkpoint inhibitors had been received by approximately 39% of dose-escalation patients. The point of sequencing TCRbeta in the periphery was to test whether ivuxolimab changed TCR sequence diversity and drove clonal T-cell expansion. Intravenous ivuxolimab was administered to patients every 2 weeks at six dose levels: 0.01, 0.1, 0.3, 1.5, 3 and 10 mg/kg.

What the work shows at the level of the full study, not this receptor alone: Low levels of normalized T-cell clonal expansion were also seen in some patients who did not respond. After ivuxolimab, CD8+ T cells had more expanded clones than CD4+ T cells on average. In the 0.1-3.0 mg/kg groups, partial responders were among the patients with the lowest normalized peripheral clonal expansion, particularly in CD8+ T cells. At doses from 0.1 to 3.0 mg/kg, clonal expansion was seen in both CD4+ and CD8+ blood T cells between baseline and week 6. The antigen specificity of the clonally expanded peripheral T cells was not determined.

For sequencing of the TCRbeta CDR3 region, genomic DNA was extracted from the sorted cells. The immunoSEQ Assay was used for sequencing of TCRbeta CDR3 regions. In its TCRdb copy, this immuneACCESS table keeps in-frame sequences only and misses some clones. Where compared with another copy, unresolved V genes explain less than half of these, and the others have no known cause. The sample records just under 65,000 clones, roughly nine tenths of which are singletons. The ten largest account for 5.2% of the sample. Patients with autoimmune disease history or receiving systemic immunosuppression were excluded from the trial. In every dose cohort, peripheral blood was drawn for TCR sequencing at baseline, cycle 4 day 1, and cycle 7 day 1. The samples were taken from a phase I, first-in-human, multicenter, open-label dose-escalation trial of ivuxolimab. Adults with locally advanced or metastatic melanoma, renal cell, hepatocellular, or head and neck squamous cell carcinoma were enrolled in the trial. Before TCR sequencing, CD4+ and CD8+ T cells were separately sorted from peripheral blood.

V was cut back by 4 bases and J by 0 bases, leaving a gap of 11 bases between them. Looking up the germline V gene yields CDR1 SGDLS and CDR2 YYNGEE. Its CDR3 holds 14 amino acids, cysteine through phenylalanine. Of all the DNA, just the CDR3 is kept, 42 bases in frame from base 1. Worth noting for this clone: What this receptor recognizes is not known. No much larger clone exists at a distance of one base, and base qualities are not known.

The specimen comprised CD4+ or CD8+ T cells sorted from blood, sampled in a trial of the OX40 agonist ivuxolimab. The rearranged segments are TRBV9 and TRBJ2-7, and perhaps TRBD2 as D gene, on 5 matching bases. The sequence was collected from an adult with an advanced solid tumor such as melanoma, head and neck, liver or kidney cancer. The CDR3 protein sequence reads: CASSPRGSSYEQYF. The DNA sequence follows: TGTGCCAGCAGCCCCAGAGGGAGCTCCTACGAGCAGTACTTC.